This TCR beta chain stems from a study of T cells expressing NK-cell markers (dated by TCRdb to about 2020). Turning to the overall study: TCR beta-chain repertoires were profiled in sorted CD3+CD56+NKG2C+, CD3+CD56+NKG2C- and CD3+CD56-NKG2C+ T-cell subsets from several donors. Illumina HiSeq 2000/2500, MiSeq or NextSeq was used to sequence libraries as 2 x 150 bp reads. Of the eight sequenced donors, seven were found to be HCMV-seropositive and one was found to be HCMV-seronegative. The eight sequenced donors were randomly selected healthy volunteers, three men and five women. The research as a whole found: In over 5 donors, the dominant CD3+CD56+NKG2C+ clonotypes were among the top 10 CD8+ clonotypes and accounted for about 1.0-7.5% of CD8+ T cells. It remained unclear whether the expanded NKG2C-expressing T cell clones were specific for HCMV antigens. Those dominant clonotypes were again the most abundant among CD3+CD56-NKG2C+ cells in a few donors, at about 25-60.1%.

To note about this clonotype: This receptor's antigen is unknown.

CDR1 and CDR2 are drawn from the germline V gene: SQVTM, ANQGSEA. From cysteine to phenylalanine, the CDR3 is 16 amino acids long. No DNA appears here. A commercial ELISA kit detecting HCMV-specific IgG in serum was used to determine HCMV serostatus. Peripheral blood mononuclear cells were isolated from blood by Ficoll density gradient centrifugation. Sequencing instrument: Illumina HiSeq 2000. TCR beta cDNA libraries were made by 5'RACE template switching that added a universal primer site and unique molecular identifiers. cDNA synthesis was primed from the TCR beta constant segment and was followed by two successive PCR amplification steps. Turning to the authors' computational methods: Reads were demultiplexed and grouped by UMI with MIGEC, and clonotypes were assembled and quantified with MiTCR. To exclude erroneous sequences, any TCR cDNA sequence not supported by at least two reads was discarded. The tcR package was used for downstream repertoire analysis, with clonotypes matched between fractions based on CDR3 nucleotide sequence plus V segment. VDJmatch was used to annotate antigen specificity against VDJdb, with one amino acid substitution allowed in CDR3. Reads reprocessed by TCRdb are summarized as one entry per CDR3 protein sequence, and DNA is absent. TCRdb assigned the V and J calls; the authors' analysis was not used. The table of this sample itemizes 300,000 or so distinct CDR3 sequences. About 4.2% of the sample is taken by the ten largest.

Sequencing was done on a sample of blood T cells: a sorted CD56 or NKG2C T cell subset, CD4+ or CD8+ T cells, or bulk PBMC T cells (not recorded which). This TCR came from a woman between 18 and 70 years old in good health. The sequence is built from TRBV29-1 and TRBJ2-1; the TCRdb D gene call, TRBD1, has no DNA to confirm it. CDR3 protein: CSVAAGTAQILNEQFF.